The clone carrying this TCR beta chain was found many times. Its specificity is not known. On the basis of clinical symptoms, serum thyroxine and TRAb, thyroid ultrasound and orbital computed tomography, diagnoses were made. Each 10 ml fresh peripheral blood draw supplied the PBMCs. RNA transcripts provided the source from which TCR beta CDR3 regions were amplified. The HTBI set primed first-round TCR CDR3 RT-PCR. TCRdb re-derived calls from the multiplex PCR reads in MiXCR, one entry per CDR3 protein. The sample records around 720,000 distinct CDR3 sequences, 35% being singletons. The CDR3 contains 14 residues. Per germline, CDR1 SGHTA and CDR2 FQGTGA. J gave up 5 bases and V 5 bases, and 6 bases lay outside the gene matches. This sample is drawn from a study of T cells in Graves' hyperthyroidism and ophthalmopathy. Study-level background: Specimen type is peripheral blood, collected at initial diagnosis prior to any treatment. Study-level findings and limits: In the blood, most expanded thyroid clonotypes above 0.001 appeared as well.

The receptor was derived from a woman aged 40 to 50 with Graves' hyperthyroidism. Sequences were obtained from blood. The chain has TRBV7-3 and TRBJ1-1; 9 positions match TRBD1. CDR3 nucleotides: TGTGCCAGCAGCCCTACAGGGGGCGAGACTGAAGCTTTCTTT. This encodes CASSPTGGETEAFF.